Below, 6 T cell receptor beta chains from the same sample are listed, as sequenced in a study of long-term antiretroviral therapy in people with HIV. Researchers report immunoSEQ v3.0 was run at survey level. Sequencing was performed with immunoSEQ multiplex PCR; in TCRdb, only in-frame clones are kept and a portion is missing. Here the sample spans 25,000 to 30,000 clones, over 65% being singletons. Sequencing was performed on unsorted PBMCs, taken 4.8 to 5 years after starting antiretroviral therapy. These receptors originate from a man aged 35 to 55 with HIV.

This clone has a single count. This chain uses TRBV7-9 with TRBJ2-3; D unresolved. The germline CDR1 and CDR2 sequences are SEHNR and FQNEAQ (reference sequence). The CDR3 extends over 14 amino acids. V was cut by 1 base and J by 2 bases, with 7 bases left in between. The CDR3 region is CASSLEQDTDTQYF. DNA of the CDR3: TGTGCCAGCAGCTTAGAACAAGACACAGATACGCAGTATTTT.

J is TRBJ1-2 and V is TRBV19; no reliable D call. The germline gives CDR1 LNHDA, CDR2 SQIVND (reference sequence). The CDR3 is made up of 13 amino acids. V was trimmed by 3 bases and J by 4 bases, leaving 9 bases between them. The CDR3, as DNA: TGTGCCAGTAGTATCACTCCCTTCTATGGCTACACCTTC. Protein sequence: CASSITPFYGYTF. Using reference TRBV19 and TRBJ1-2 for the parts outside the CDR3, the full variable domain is DGGITQSPKYLFRKEGQNVTLSCEQNLNHDAMYWYRQDPGQGLRLIYYSQIVNDFQKGDIAEGYSVSREKKESFPLTVTSAQKNPTAFYLCASSITPFYGYTFGSGTRLTVV.

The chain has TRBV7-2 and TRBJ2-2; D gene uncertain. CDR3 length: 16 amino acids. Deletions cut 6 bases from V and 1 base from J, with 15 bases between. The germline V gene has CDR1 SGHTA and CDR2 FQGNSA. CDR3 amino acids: CASSLGSGLNTGELFF. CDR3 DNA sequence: TGTGCCAGCAGTCTTGGGTCCGGATTGAACACCGGGGAGCTGTTTTTT.

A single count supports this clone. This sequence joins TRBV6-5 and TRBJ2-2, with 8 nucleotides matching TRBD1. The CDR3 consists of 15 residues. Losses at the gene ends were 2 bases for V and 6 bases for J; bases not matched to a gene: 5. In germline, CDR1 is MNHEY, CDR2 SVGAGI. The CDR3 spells CASSYQGAGAGELFF. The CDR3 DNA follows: TGTGCCAGCAGTTACCAGGGGGCTGGTGCCGGGGAGCTGTTTTTT.

The DNA for the CDR3 is TGTGCCAGCAGTCCCCCTCTAGGTGGCTACACCTTC. Amino acids: CASSPPLGGYTF. This chain uses TRBV28 with TRBJ1-2; no reliable D call. V was pared by 5 bases and J by 7 bases, with 11 bases between. This CDR3 is built from 12 residues. The germline CDR1 and CDR2 sequences are MDHEN and SYDVKM.

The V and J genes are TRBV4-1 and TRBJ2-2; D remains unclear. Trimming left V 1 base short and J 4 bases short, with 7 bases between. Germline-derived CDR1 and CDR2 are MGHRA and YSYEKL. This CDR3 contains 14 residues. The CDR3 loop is CASSQGTSTGELFF. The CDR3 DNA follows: TGCGCCAGCAGCCAAGGGACCTCCACCGGGGAGCTGTTTTTT.